This T cell receptor (beta chain) was obtained from a study of beta chain features in type 1 diabetes. Study-wide points: The study found moderately but significantly shorter TCRB CDR3s in all four CD4+ subsets of Type 1 diabetes patients.

This clone was counted between two and nine times. The antigen is unknown. The CDR3 extends over 15 amino acids. Trimming left V 5 bases short and J 3 bases short, with 16 bases between. Germline CDR1 SGHTA, CDR2 FQGNSA. Sequenced material consisted of expressed TCRB transcripts (all of the isolated RNA was reverse transcribed). Sequencing used immunoSEQ multiplex PCR; TCRdb keeps in-frame clones, though not all of them. This sample has around 180,000 clones, with approximately 7.9% found just once. One heparinised blood draw, averaging about 0.11 L, came from each donor. The gene calls are TRBV7-2 and TRBJ1-2; D is possibly TRBD1 (5 bases). The sequenced sample was central memory CD4+ T cells from blood. This receptor was taken from a man younger than 35 with type 1 diabetes. CDR3 in DNA: TGTGCCAGCAGCCAACTCCAGGGATTGGACTATGGCTACACCTTC. Amino acid sequence: CASSQLQGLDYGYTF.